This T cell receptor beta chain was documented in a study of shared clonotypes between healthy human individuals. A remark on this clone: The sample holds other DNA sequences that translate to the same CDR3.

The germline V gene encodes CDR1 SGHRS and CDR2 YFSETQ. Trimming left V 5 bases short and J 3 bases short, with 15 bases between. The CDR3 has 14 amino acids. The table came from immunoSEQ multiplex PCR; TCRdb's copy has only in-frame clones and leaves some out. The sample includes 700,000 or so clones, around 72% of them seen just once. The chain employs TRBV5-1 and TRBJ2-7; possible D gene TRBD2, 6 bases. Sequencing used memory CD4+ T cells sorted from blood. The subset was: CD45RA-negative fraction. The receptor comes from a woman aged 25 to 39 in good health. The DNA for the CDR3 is TGCGCCAGCAGTTCCGGGACTTTAGTCTACGAGCAGTACTTC. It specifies CASSSGTLVYEQYF. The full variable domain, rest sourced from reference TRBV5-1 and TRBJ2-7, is KAGVTQTPRYLIKTRGQQVTLSCSPISGHRSVSWYQQTPGQGLQFLFEYFSETQRNKGNFPGRFSGRQFSNSRSEMNVSTLELGDSALYLCASSSGTLVYEQYFGPGTRLTVT.